These 8 T cell receptor beta chains were all obtained from the same sample, sequenced in a study of T cell responses to AZD1222 COVID-19 vaccine. This table comes from immunoSEQ multiplex PCR, and its TCRdb copy is limited to in-frame clones, with some not included. The sample has around 140,000 clones; approximately 90% are singletons. Sample: peripheral blood, taken 28 days after the second AZD1222 dose. The receptors stem from an adult who received the AZD1222 COVID-19 vaccine.

This clone was found a few times. J is TRBJ2-1 and V is TRBV19; 7 nucleotides align to TRBD2. This CDR3 contains 13 residues. Germline loops: CDR1 LNHDA, CDR2 SQIVND (reference sequence). V lost 6 bases, J lost 5 bases, and 4 bases stayed unmatched. CDR3 residues: CASRGRGNNEQFF. The CDR3 nucleotides are TGTGCCAGTAGAGGGAGGGGAAACAATGAGCAGTTCTTC.

V is TRBV19 and J is TRBJ1-1; 7 positions match TRBD1. V shed 5 bases, J shed 1 base, and the junction held 7 bases outside the gene matches. Germline V CDR1 and CDR2: LNHDA, SQIVND (reference sequence). CDR3 length: 15 residues. The CDR3 DNA sequence: TGTGCCAGTAGTGTGATCAGGGGGAGGAACACTGAAGCTTTCTTT. It encodes CASSVIRGRNTEAFF.

This clone has a single count. The V call is TRBV28, the J call TRBJ1-3; D is possibly TRBD1 (5 bases). Germline values: CDR1 MDHEN, CDR2 SYDVKM. V was trimmed by 5 bases and J by 3 bases, leaving 14 bases between them. This CDR3 has 15 amino acids. CDR3 bases: TGTGCCAGCAGTACAGGTCCCGATGGTGGAAACACCATATATTTT. It codes for CASSTGPDGGNTIYF.

The chain employs TRBV20-1 and TRBJ2-3; the D gene is possibly TRBD1 (6 bases). Trimming cost V 3 bases and J 4 bases, with 17 bases left between them. This CDR3 has 15 amino acids. Germline CDR1 DFQATT, CDR2 SNEGSKA (reference sequence). The CDR3: CSASGLGGRSDTQYF. CDR3 in DNA: TGCAGTGCTAGTGGCCTTGGGGGCCGTTCAGATACGCAGTATTTT.

The rearrangement links TRBV12-3 or TRBV12-4 to TRBJ1-2, with D perhaps TRBD1 (6 bases). With 3 bases removed from V and 4 bases from J, the gap between germline ends came to 9 bases. The CDR3 runs to 13 residues. CDR3 protein: CASSFRGGYGYTF. The DNA of the CDR3 is TGTGCCAGCAGTTTTAGGGGGGGCTATGGCTACACCTTC.

V usage is TRBV4-1 and J usage is TRBJ1-5; TRBD1 might be the D (6 bases). V was shortened by 0 bases and J by 7 bases, with 13 bases between the two germline ends. The CDR3 is 15 amino acids. CDR1 is MGHRA, CDR2 YSYEKL, per germline. The CDR3 reads CASSQDEGGGQPQHF. The CDR3 DNA follows: TGCGCCAGCAGCCAAGATGAGGGGGGCGGGCAGCCCCAGCATTTT.

The rearrangement uses TRBV12-3 or TRBV12-4 and TRBJ2-5, with D hard to call. The V end lost 7 bases, the J end lost 2 bases, and 11 bases lay between the germline ends. The CDR3 is made up of 13 amino acids. The CDR3 spells CASTMILQETQYF. The CDR3 DNA is TGTGCCAGCACTATGATCCTACAAGAGACCCAGTACTTC.

The chain joins TRBV11-3 to TRBJ1-1, with D possibly matching TRBD1 (5 bases). The V end was cut by 5 bases, the J end by 1 base, with 11 bases between. This CDR3 contains 14 residues. CDR1 and CDR2 (germline): SGHNT, YENEEA. CDR3 nucleotide sequence: TGTGCCAGCAGCCGCGGGGGAGGGAACACTGAAGCTTTCTTT. As protein: CASSRGGGNTEAFF. Variable domain in full (rest from reference TRBV11-3 and TRBJ1-1): EAGVVQSPRYKIIEKKQPVAFWCNPISGHNTLYWYLQNLGQGPELLIRYENEEAVDDSQLPKDRFSAERLKGVDSTLKIQPAELGDSAVYLCASSRGGGNTEAFFGQGTRLTVV.